This TCR beta chain is drawn from a study of low-dose radiotherapy and immunotherapy resistance in tumors. Study-level background: Aspirin 300 mg, taken orally and daily, was given to patients for four cycles from cycle 1 day 1.

Time point: before trial treatment. In the RACIN dose-escalation trial, donors got nivolumab plus ipilimumab with aspirin, cyclophosphamide and radiotherapy. Patients with advanced, tumor-infiltrating lymphocyte-negative solid tumors were eligible. With TRAV- and TRBV-specific primers, first-strand cDNA was made, covering the alpha and beta chains. TCR amplification involved roughly 21 PCR cycles with a constant-region primer and V-primer adapter. TCRdb ran MiXCR on the reads and lists one entry per CDR3 protein. The sample lists tens of thousands of distinct CDR3 sequences; about 18% were seen once. V gave up 5 bases and J gave up 4 bases, with 15 bases separating them. CDR3 length: 14 amino acids. Germline assignment: CDR1 SEHNR and CDR2 FQNEAQ (reference sequence). This clonotype was recorded many times.

The V and J genes are TRBV7-9 and TRBJ2-7; D may match TRBD1 or TRBD2 (6 bases each). Sequencing was performed on PBMCs, taken before treatment. This sequence was found in a male donor with prostate cancer. CDR3 region: CASSAQGGRYEQYF. In DNA form, the CDR3 reads TGTGCCAGCAGCGCCCAAGGGGGGCGGTACGAGCAGTACTTC.